This paragraph reports one TCR beta chain. Its target antigen remains unknown. No clone much larger than this one lies a single base away; base qualities are absent. Explained via the paper, the treatment or condition label denotes: oral pan-JAK inhibitor, 5-10 mg twice daily. From alopecia areata patients, peripheral blood was collected along with lesional scalp punch biopsies. PBMCs were separated by density centrifugation and stained for CD3, CD4 and CD8, after which CD4+ and CD8+ T cells were sorted on a FACSAria. This entry belongs to a study of CD8+ T cells in alopecia areata (dated by TCRdb to 2017 to 2018). Turning to the overall study: The treated patients, all with moderate-to-severe alopecia areata, were enrolled in an open-label pilot trial of oral tofacitinib given at 5 to 10 mg twice daily. Tofacitinib-treated patients had biopsies at baseline and at 4 and 24 weeks of treatment, with a later scalp biopsy in several patients. In both human patients and the C3H/HeJ mouse model, the study applied high-throughput TCRbeta sequencing to look at T cell clonal expansion in alopecia areata. Patients stayed on tofacitinib for 6 to 18 months and then had 6 months of follow-up off drug so that delayed response and recurrence could be assessed. RNA was extracted with the PAXgene miRNA kit for fixed scalp, the miRNeasy kit for PBMCs, and the RNeasy kit for mouse skin. Scalp clonality was compared among normal scalp (n=4), patchy alopecia areata scalp (n=8), and alopecia totalis/universalis scalp (n=8). The SALT score, which quantifies the percentage of affected scalp surface area, was used to measure disease severity in treated patients. TCRbeta CDR3 regions were amplified by immunoSEQ multiplex PCR using 35 Vbeta forward and 13 Jbeta reverse primers. In humans, TCRbeta sequencing was performed on scalp tissue and on sorted CD4+ and CD8+ peripheral blood T cells from healthy controls and from patients with patchy or totalis/universalis alopecia areata. Summary of the overall study and its limitations: During tofacitinib treatment, many expanded lesional clones remained in scalp and blood, and this persistence may partly explain relapse after treatment is stopped. Shared TCR sequences between patients were less evident than in mice, which may be partly attributable to HLA diversity in the patient population. Higher clonality and more expanded CD8+ clones were observed in lesional scalp than in normal scalp, particularly in alopecia totalis/universalis, a finding suggestive of antigenic drive. Unlike mouse skin, where gammadelta T cells dominate, normal human skin contains resident alphabeta T cells that get sequenced too, which complicates analysis of the scalp TCR repertoire. Because the treated cohort was small and had only one nonresponder, larger studies are needed to examine links between baseline CD8+ expansion and response. Scalp clonality and the number of expanded CD8+ clones among the top 100 scalp clones were significantly decreased by tofacitinib.

CDR1 SQVTM and CDR2 ANQGSEA are derived from the germline V gene. The CDR3 sequence holds 15 residues, the cysteine and phenylalanine included. Just the 45-base CDR3 DNA is kept, in frame starting at base 1. Deletion took 4 bases off V and 4 bases off J, with a span of 18 bases between the germline ends. The protocol used for the library was the immunoSEQ multiplex PCR assay. To provide template for TCR sequencing, every sample had RNA extracted and reverse transcribed into cDNA. First-strand cDNA was synthesized using SuperScript III with a 2:1 mix of oligo-dT and random hexamers. Amplification bias was assessed with a synthetic immune receptor repertoire, and residual bias was removed computationally. Processing in the source paper ran as follows. Raw reads were preprocessed for error removal, and CDR3 was defined according to IMGT conventions as running from the conserved cysteine to phenylalanine. Clonality was computed as 1 minus the Shannon entropy, with the entropy normalized by log2 of the number of productive unique TCRs. CD4 or CD8 identity of scalp clones was inferred by cross-referencing scalp TCRbeta sequences with sorted blood CD4 and CD8 repertoires. As stored in TCRdb, this immuneACCESS dataset retains in-frame rearrangements with V and J assigned. A fraction of the clones does not appear; measured against another copy, unresolved V genes explain less than half of the discrepancy, and the remainder lacks a known reason. Clonal size and the V and J genes are those of that table, whereas D and trimming came from the DNA. The sample records under 300,000 clones, roughly 63% of which are singletons. Roughly 0.88% of the sample goes to the ten largest clones.

The sequenced sample was CD4+ T cells sorted from blood, obtained between weeks 51 and 52, from a patient treated with tofacitinib. This sequence was found in a human donor with alopecia areata. Recombination connected TRBV29-1 to TRBJ2-3; confidence is insufficient to name the D gene. CDR3 sequence: CSVVGSPLNADTQYF. The DNA sequence follows: TGCAGCGTTGTAGGCAGCCCTCTAAACGCAGATACGCAGTATTTT.